These T cell receptor beta chains were read from a single sample in a study of blood T cell repertoires in COVID-19. Sequencing was performed with immunoSEQ multiplex PCR; in TCRdb, only in-frame clones are kept and a portion is missing. Seen here are 300,000 to 350,000 clones, 80% to 90% observed once, and the top ten hold roughly a tenth. The sample taken for sequencing was peripheral blood. The receptors were sampled from a man aged 25 to 45 with COVID-19, enrolled during active disease. Both conserved end residues are part of each CDR3. A D gene is named only where the DNA matches it firmly. Only part of the rows carry a size: once, few, many, or a class if the clone is expanded.

TRBV18	TRBJ2-3	.	once	TGTGCCAGCTCACGGGACATCTACACAGATACGCAGTATTTT	CASSRDIYTDTQYF
TRBV5-4	TRBJ2-1	TRBD2	.	TGTGCCAGCAGCAAGACTAGCGGTTACAATGAGCAGTTCTTC	CASSKTSGYNEQFF
TRBV6-2/TRBV6-3	TRBJ1-2	.	.	TGTGCCAGCAGCCCAACTGGACAGTACGGCTACACCTTC	CASSPTGQYGYTF
TRBV18	TRBJ2-2	.	.	TGTGCCAGCTCACCACCTTCTCACGCGGGGTTCGCCGGGGAGCTGTTTTTT	CASSPPSHAGFAGELFF
TRBV6-5	TRBJ2-7	.	.	TGTGCCAGCAGCTCTACAGGGTACGAGCAGTACTTC	CASSSTGYEQYF
TRBV4-1	TRBJ1-1	TRBD1	.	TGCGCCAGCAGCCTCGGACAGGGGATCCCGAACACTGAAGCTTTCTTT	CASSLGQGIPNTEAFF
TRBV27	TRBJ2-7	TRBD2	few	TGTGCCAGCAGGTCCACCGGGACTACCTCCTACGAGCAGTACTTC	CASRSTGTTSYEQYF
TRBV19	TRBJ2-6	TRBD1	.	TGTGCCAGCTCGTATATATACAGGGGTTGGAACTCTGGGGCCAACGTCCTGACTTTC	CASSYIYRGWNSGANVLTF
TRBV7-2	TRBJ1-4	.	.	TGTGCCAGCTCCCTGAGCTCACAGGAAAAACTGTTTTTT	CASSLSSQEKLFF
TRBV28	TRBJ2-5	.	.	TGTGCCAGCAGTTTTCCCCTAAACGCGTACCAAGAGACCCAGTACTTC	CASSFPLNAYQETQYF
TRBV10-3	TRBJ1-5	.	.	TGTGCCATCAGTGACCCGTTTCGCAATCAGCCCCAGCATTTT	CAISDPFRNQPQHF
TRBV6-5	TRBJ2-7	TRBD2	.	TGTGCCAGCAGTTACTCTAGCGGGGGGAGCTCCTACGAGCAGTACTTC	CASSYSSGGSSYEQYF
TRBV27	TRBJ2-3	.	.	TGTGCCAGCAGTTTATCCCCACAGGGCGTTATTAGCACAGATACGCAGTATTTT	CASSLSPQGVISTDTQYF
TRBV6-5	TRBJ1-2	TRBD1	.	TGTGCCAGCACCATGGACAGGAACTATGGCTACACCTTC	CASTMDRNYGYTF
TRBV9	TRBJ2-3	TRBD1	once	TGTGCCAGCAGCTCCTGGGACAGGGTTGGCACAGATACGCAGTATTTT	CASSSWDRVGTDTQYF
TRBV7-3	TRBJ1-6	.	few	TGTGCCAGCAGCCCCCAGGCCTATAATTCACCCCTCCACTTT	CASSPQAYNSPLHF
TRBV5-5	TRBJ2-3	.	.	TGTGCCAGCAGCTTGTGGGGCAGGGGCACAGATACGCAGTATTTT	CASSLWGRGTDTQYF
TRBV28	TRBJ2-2	TRBD2	.	TGTGCCAGCAGTTTAGCGGGAGCGAGAACCGGGGAGCTGTTTTTT	CASSLAGARTGELFF
TRBV18	TRBJ1-6	TRBD1	.	TGTGCCAGCTCACCCGGGACAGGGGATTCACCCCTCCACTTT	CASSPGTGDSPLHF
TRBV3-1/TRBV3-2	TRBJ2-2	.	.	TGTGCCAGCAGCCCTAACACCGGGGAGCTGTTTTTT	CASSPNTGELFF
TRBV7-9	TRBJ2-1	.	.	TGTGCCAGCAGCCCTCCGTCGGGATACAATGAGCAGTTCTTC	CASSPPSGYNEQFF
TRBV6-6	TRBJ2-7	TRBD2	.	TGTGCCAGCAGTTACTCAGACGGGAGGGGAGAGCAGTACTTC	CASSYSDGRGEQYF
TRBV15	TRBJ1-5	.	.	TGTGCCACCAGCAGAGATACGACGGGATCGACCCAGCATTTT	CATSRDTTGSTQHF
TRBV28	TRBJ2-7	TRBD1	many	TGTGCCAGCAGACCTGGGACAGGGGTTCCTTACGAGCAGTACTTC	CASRPGTGVPYEQYF
TRBV7-2	TRBJ1-5	.	.	TGTGCCAGCAGTTCACAGGGTAGCAATCAGCCCCAGCATTTT	CASSSQGSNQPQHF
TRBV6-5	TRBJ2-7	TRBD2	.	TGTGCCAGCAGCGAGACCGGGACTAGCGGTTACGAGCAGTACTTC	CASSETGTSGYEQYF
TRBV9	TRBJ2-1	TRBD2	.	TGTGCCAGCAGCTCCGGGACTAGCGGGGTAATCGCCTCCTACAATGAGCAGTTCTTC	CASSSGTSGVIASYNEQFF
TRBV4-3	TRBJ1-3	.	.	TGCGCCAGCAGCCACAGATGGGGGGGATCTCTCTCTGGAAACACCATATATTTT	CASSHRWGGSLSGNTIYF
TRBV24-1	TRBJ1-3	TRBD1	.	TGTGCCACCAGTGATTGGAACCGGGACAGGGGGCTCGTAACTGGAAACACCATATATTTT	CATSDWNRDRGLVTGNTIYF
TRBV19	TRBJ1-5	TRBD1	.	TGTGCCAGTAGTATAGTGGGACAGCCAAATCAGCCCCAGCATTTT	CASSIVGQPNQPQHF
TRBV29-1	TRBJ1-3	.	.	TGCAGCGTTGACGACAGCTCTGGAAACACCATATATTTT	CSVDDSSGNTIYF
TRBV30	TRBJ1-5	.	once	TGTGCCTGGAGTTCAGTTATTTCCAATCAGCCCCAGCATTTT	CAWSSVISNQPQHF
TRBV4-3	TRBJ2-1	TRBD1	.	TGCGCCAGCAGCCAAGAAGCGGGTTGGACAGGGGGGTACAATGAGCAGTTCTTC	CASSQEAGWTGGYNEQFF
TRBV6-1	TRBJ1-4	TRBD1	.	TGTGCCAGCAGTGAGGACAGGTGGAATGAAAAACTGTTTTTT	CASSEDRWNEKLFF
TRBV7-6	TRBJ2-5	.	.	TGTGCCAGCAGCCCCCGTGGTAGCGGTATAGATCCCCAGTACTTC	CASSPRGSGIDPQYF
TRBV7-2	TRBJ1-4	.	few	TGTGCCAGCAGCTTAGATCCCCGTGAAAAACTGTTTTTT	CASSLDPREKLFF
TRBV5-1	TRBJ1-2	TRBD1	.	TGCGCCAGCAGCTCCGCCAGACAGGGGGCTGCCTATGGCTACACCTTC	CASSSARQGAAYGYTF
TRBV9	TRBJ2-7	TRBD2	.	TGTGCCAGCAGCCCCAGGACTAGCGGCTACGAGCAGTACTTC	CASSPRTSGYEQYF
TRBV7-2	TRBJ1-2	TRBD1	.	TGTGCCAGCAGTTCGGGGACAGGGGGCGGCTACACCTTC	CASSSGTGGGYTF
TRBV30	TRBJ1-6	.	.	TGTGCCTGGAGCCCCCTCGGAGATGGGTCACCCCTCCACTTT	CAWSPLGDGSPLHF
TRBV7-2	TRBJ2-5	.	.	TGTGCCAGCAGCTTTTATGGCAGTCAAGAGACCCAGTACTTC	CASSFYGSQETQYF
TRBV7-9	TRBJ2-6	TRBD1	.	TGTGCCTGGGTGGGACAGGTTATCTCTGGGGCCAACGTCCTGACTTTC	CAWVGQVISGANVLTF
TRBV15	TRBJ2-7	TRBD1	.	TGTGCCACCAGCAGAGATACGGGACAGGGTGGTGCCTACGAGCAGTACTTC	CATSRDTGQGGAYEQYF
TRBV6-5	TRBJ1-3	.	.	TGTGCCAGCTCCCTAAATCGTTTCTCTGGAAACACCATATATTTT	CASSLNRFSGNTIYF
TRBV11-2	TRBJ2-2	.	.	TGTGCCAGCAGCCACAAATACACCGGGGAGCTGTTTTTT	CASSHKYTGELFF
TRBV7-2	TRBJ1-1	.	.	TGTGCCAGCAGCTTAGCGGAGGCAGGGGAAACTGAAGCTTTCTTT	CASSLAEAGETEAFF
TRBV30	TRBJ1-2	.	.	TGTGCCTTCGGTTTCTATGGCTACACCTTC	CAFGFYGYTF
TRBV7-9	TRBJ1-5	TRBD1	.	TGTGCCAGCAGCCAGACCCGGGACAGTGAAAATAATCAGCCCCAGCATTTT	CASSQTRDSENNQPQHF
TRBV5-1	TRBJ2-7	TRBD1	.	TGCGCCAGCAGCTGGAGGAACTCCGGGACAGGGGCCTACGAGCAGTACTTC	CASSWRNSGTGAYEQYF
TRBV28	TRBJ2-7	TRBD1	.	TGTGCCAGCAGTTTACCGGGACAGGGATACGAGCAGTACTTC	CASSLPGQGYEQYF